This T cell receptor (beta chain) was observed in a study of shared clonotypes between healthy human individuals. Overall study: Samples came from a couple of female and three male donors aged 18 to 49. Three plates each covered CD4 naive and memory; CD8 naive two, CD8 memory one. Whole-study results and caveats: Sharing across four donors was highest in naive CD4 (around 5%) and lowest in memory CD8 (roughly 0.4%).

Deep-level assay runs were performed. The method was immunoSEQ multiplex PCR; TCRdb's version includes in-frame clones alone and lacks a portion of them. The repertoire holds millions of clones, with approximately 92% as singletons. Note on this clone: The antigen remains undetermined.

Trimming removed 7 bases from V and 5 bases from J, with 17 bases in between. This CDR3 is 14 amino acids long. Germline CDR1 and CDR2: SGHTA and FQGNSA. Sequenced sample: naive CD4+ T cells sorted from blood. As to subset: CD45RA+ positively selected. The chain couples TRBV7-2 to TRBJ2-5; a weak D match, TRBD2 (6 bases). The TCR originated in a young man in good health. The CDR3 sequence: CASTQTRGRETQYF. CDR3 coding DNA: TGTGCCAGCACCCAGACCCGAGGGAGGGAGACCCAGTACTTC. The full variable domain, completed using reference TRBV7-2 and TRBJ2-5, is GAGVSQSPSNKVTEKGKDVELRCDPISGHTALYWYRQSLGQGLEFLIYFQGNSAPDKSGLPSDRFSAERTGGSVSTLTIQRTQQEDSAVYLCASTQTRGRETQYFGPGTRLLVL.